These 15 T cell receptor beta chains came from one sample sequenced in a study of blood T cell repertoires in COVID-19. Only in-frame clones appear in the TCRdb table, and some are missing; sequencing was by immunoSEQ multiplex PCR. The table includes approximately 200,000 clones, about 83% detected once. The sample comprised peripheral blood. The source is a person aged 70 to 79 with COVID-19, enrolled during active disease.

The CDR3 region has the DNA TGTGCCAGCAGTGAAGCGGGCTATTCACCCCTCCACTTT. Its protein product is CASSEAGYSPLHF. This chain connects TRBV6-1 to TRBJ1-6; D gene unclear. Trimming pared 0 bases from V and 8 bases from J, leaving 5 bases between. This CDR3 comprises 13 residues. CDR1 is MNHNS and CDR2 is SASEGT in the germline V gene.

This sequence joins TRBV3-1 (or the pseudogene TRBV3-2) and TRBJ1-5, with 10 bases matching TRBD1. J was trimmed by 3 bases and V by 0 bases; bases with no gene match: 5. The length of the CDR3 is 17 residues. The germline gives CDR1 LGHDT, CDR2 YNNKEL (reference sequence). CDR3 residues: CASSQDYGTGVNQPQHF. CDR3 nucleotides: TGTGCCAGCAGCCAAGATTATGGGACAGGGGTCAATCAGCCCCAGCATTTT.

The CDR3 region is CASSETGTSGANVLTF. The DNA for the CDR3 is TGCGCCAGCAGTGAAACAGGTACCTCTGGGGCCAACGTCCTGACTTTC. This chain uses TRBV10-1 with TRBJ2-6; a weak D match, TRBD1 (5 bases). The CDR3 is 16 amino acids. Germline CDR1 reads WNHNN; CDR2 reads SYGVQD (reference sequence). Trimming cost V 3 bases and J 0 bases, with 9 bases left between them.

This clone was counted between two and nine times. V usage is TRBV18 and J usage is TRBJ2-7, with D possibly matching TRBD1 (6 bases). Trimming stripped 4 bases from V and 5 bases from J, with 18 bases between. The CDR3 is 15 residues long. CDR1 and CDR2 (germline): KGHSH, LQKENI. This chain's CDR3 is CASSRTGGGGDEQYF. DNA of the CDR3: TGTGCCAGCTCACGTACAGGTGGGGGCGGCGACGAGCAGTACTTC. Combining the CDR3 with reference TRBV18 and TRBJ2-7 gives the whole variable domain NAGVMQNPRHLVRRRGQEARLRCSPMKGHSHVYWYRQLPEEGLKFMVYLQKENIIDESGMPKERFSAEFPKEGPSILRIQQVVRGDSAAYFCASSRTGGGGDEQYFGPGTRLTVT.

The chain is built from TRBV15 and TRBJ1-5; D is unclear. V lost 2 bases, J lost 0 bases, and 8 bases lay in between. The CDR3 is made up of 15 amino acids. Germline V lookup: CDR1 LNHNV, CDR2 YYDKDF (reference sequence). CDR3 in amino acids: CATSRLIVSNQPQHF. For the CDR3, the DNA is TGTGCCACCAGCAGATTAATTGTTAGCAATCAGCCCCAGCATTTT.

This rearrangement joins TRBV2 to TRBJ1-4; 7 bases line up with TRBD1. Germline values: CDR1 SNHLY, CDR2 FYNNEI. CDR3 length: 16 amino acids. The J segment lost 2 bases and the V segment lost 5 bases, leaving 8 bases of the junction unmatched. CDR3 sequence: CASSRDRVGTNEKLFF. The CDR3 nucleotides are TGTGCCAGCAGTCGCGACAGGGTAGGGACTAATGAAAAACTGTTTTTT.

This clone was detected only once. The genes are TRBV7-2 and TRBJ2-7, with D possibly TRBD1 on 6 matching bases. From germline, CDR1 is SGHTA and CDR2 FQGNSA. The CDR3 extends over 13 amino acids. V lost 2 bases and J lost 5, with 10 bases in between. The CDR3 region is CASSLRPGDEQYF. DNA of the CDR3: TGTGCCAGCAGCTTACGTCCAGGGGACGAGCAGTACTTC.

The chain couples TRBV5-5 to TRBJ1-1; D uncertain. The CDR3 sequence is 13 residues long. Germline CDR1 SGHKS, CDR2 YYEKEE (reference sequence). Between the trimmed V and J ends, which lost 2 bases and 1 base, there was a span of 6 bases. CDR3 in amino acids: CASSFSSNTEAFF. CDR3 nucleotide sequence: TGTGCCAGCAGCTTCTCCTCGAACACTGAAGCTTTCTTT.

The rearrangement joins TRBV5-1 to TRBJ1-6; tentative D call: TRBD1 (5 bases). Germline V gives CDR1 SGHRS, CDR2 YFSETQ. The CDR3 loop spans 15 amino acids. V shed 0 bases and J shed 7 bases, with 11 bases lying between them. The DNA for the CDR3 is TGCGCCAGCAGCTTGGAACAGGCGAAAAATTCACCCCTCCACTTT. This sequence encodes CASSLEQAKNSPLHF.

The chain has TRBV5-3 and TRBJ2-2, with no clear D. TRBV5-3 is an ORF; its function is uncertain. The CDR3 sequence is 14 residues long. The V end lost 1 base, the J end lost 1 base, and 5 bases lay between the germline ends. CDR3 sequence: CARSLSGNTGELFF. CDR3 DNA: TGTGCCAGAAGCTTGTCAGGGAACACCGGGGAGCTGTTTTTT.

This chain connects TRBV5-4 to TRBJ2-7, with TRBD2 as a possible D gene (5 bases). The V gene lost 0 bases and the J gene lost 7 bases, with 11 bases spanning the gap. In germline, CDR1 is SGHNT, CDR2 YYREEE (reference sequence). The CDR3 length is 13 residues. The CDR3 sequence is CASSLEPPGEQYF. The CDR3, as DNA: TGTGCCAGCAGCTTGGAACCGCCGGGGGAGCAGTACTTC.

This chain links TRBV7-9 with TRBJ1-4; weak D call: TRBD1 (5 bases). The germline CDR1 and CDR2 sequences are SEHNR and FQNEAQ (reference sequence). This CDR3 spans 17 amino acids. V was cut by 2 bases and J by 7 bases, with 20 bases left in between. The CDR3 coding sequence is TGTGCCAGCAGCTTATGGAGTGGGGGGACGCGTGGTGAAAAACTGTTTTTT. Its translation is CASSLWSGGTRGEKLFF.

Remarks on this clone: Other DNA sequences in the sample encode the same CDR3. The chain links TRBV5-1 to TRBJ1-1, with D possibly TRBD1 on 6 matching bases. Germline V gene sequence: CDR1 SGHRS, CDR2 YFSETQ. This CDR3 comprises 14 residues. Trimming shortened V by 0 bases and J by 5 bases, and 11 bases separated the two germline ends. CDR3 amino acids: CASSLAGEGTEAFF. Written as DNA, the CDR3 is TGCGCCAGCAGCTTGGCAGGGGAGGGAACTGAAGCTTTCTTT.

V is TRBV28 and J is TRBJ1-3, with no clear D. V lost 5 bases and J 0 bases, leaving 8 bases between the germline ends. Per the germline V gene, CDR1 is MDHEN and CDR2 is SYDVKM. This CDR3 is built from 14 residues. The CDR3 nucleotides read TGTGCCAGCAGTCGGGGTAACTCTGGAAACACCATATATTTT. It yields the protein CASSRGNSGNTIYF.

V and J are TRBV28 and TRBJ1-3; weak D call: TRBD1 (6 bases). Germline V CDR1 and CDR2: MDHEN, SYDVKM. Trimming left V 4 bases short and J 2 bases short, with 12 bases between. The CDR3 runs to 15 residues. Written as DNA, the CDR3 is TGTGCCAGCAGTTCGGGACAAACCACTGGAAACACCATATATTTT. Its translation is CASSSGQTTGNTIYF.